This T cell receptor beta chain was sequenced in a study of blood T cell repertoires in COVID-19 (dated by TCRdb to 2018 to 2021). General notes on the study: The collaborator samples originated in the United States, Italy and Spain and spanned the acute and convalescent phases of COVID-19. Where available, HLA class I and class II types were obtained from metadata supplied by the sample provider rather than from assay-based typing. Samples came from the ongoing ImmuneRACE study (first 160 participants) plus 1,254 subjects from 6 global collaborators. The material from the prospective study consisted of cDNA or gDNA derived from T cells, B-cell-depleted T cells, or PBMCs. Nearly every sample came with metadata listing a de-identified subject ID, COVID-19 status, age in years and sex. Deeply sampled blood TCRbeta repertoires from subjects exposed to, actively infected with, or recovered from COVID-19 were included in the dataset. The repertoires were released in a freely available public database meant as a resource for research on the immune response to SARS-CoV-2. Study-wide conclusions, independent of this receptor: The amount of clinical and demographic metadata varied by source and participant and was provided uncurated.

The collaborating institutions used their own protocols to collect whole blood in K2EDTA tubes. For TCRbeta analysis, collaborators shipped samples as frozen whole blood, isolated PBMCs, or DNA extracted from either of those sample types. V is shortened by 4 bases, J by 6 bases, and the region joining them spans 14 bases. According to the germline V gene, CDR1 reads SGHTS and CDR2 reads YDEGEE. Including the terminal cysteine and phenylalanine, the CDR3 comprises 13 residues. The sequence is cut down to CDR3 DNA, 39 bases in frame from base 1. About this clone itself: Its antigen remains unidentified. It has no much larger one-base neighbor in the sample; base qualities were not kept.

The immunoSEQ Assay, a bias-controlled multiplex PCR, was used to amplify TCRbeta CDR3 regions from genomic DNA. Processing in the source paper ran as follows. The number of nucleated cells in each sample was estimated by amplification of reference gene primers within the assay. Sequence reads were collapsed and filtered to measure the absolute abundance of every unique TCRbeta CDR3 rearrangement. For each sample, productive Simpson clonality was calculated as the square root of Simpson's diversity index over productive rearrangements. TCRdb took this table from immuneACCESS and kept in-frame rearrangements with V and J called. Such tables lack part of the clones; where checked against another copy, unresolved V genes explain under half of the gap, and the rest is unexplained. For V, J and clone size, that table is used; D and trimming come from the DNA. Within this sample are fewer than 200,000 clones, with about 80% of them counted one time only. The ten largest clones add up to around 8% of the sample.

This TCR derives from a woman in her sixties or seventies with acute or convalescent COVID-19. Sequenced: peripheral blood. The chain was built from TRBV5-8 and TRBJ2-7; TRBD1 is possibly the D segment (5 matching bases). CDR3 loop: CASSRATGSEQYF. The DNA reads as follows: TGTGCCAGCAGCAGGGCTACAGGCTCCGAGCAGTACTTC.